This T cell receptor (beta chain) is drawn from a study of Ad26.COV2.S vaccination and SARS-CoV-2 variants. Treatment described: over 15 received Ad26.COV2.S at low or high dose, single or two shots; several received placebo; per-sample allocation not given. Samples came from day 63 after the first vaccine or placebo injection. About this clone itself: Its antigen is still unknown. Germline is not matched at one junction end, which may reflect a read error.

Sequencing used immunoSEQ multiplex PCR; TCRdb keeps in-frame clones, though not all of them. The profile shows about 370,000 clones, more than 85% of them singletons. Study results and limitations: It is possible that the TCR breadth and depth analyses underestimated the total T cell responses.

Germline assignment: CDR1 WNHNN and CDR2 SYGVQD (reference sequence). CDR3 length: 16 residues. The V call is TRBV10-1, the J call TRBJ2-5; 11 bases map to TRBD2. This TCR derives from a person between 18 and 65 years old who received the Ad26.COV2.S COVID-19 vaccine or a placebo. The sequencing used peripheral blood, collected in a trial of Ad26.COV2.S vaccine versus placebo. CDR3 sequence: CAGSVIAGGPQETQYF. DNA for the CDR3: TGCGCCGGCAGTGTGATAGCGGGGGGGCCCCAAGAGACCCAGTACTTC.